This T cell receptor beta chain was recorded in a study of tumor-infiltrating lymphocytes in oesophageal squamous cell carcinoma. CDR1 is LNHDA, CDR2 SQIVND, per germline (reference sequence). The CDR3 is 13 residues long. The J segment lost 8 bases and the V segment lost 7 bases, leaving 8 bases of the junction unmatched. This clonotype has at least ten counts. A single record per CDR3 protein comes from TCRdb applying MiXCR to the PCR reads. The data show just under 20,000 distinct CDR3 sequences, 39% seen once. V and J are TRBV19 and TRBJ1-5; 7 bases agree with TRBD1. The source of this sequence is a male donor with esophageal squamous cell carcinoma. Material for sequencing was esophageal tumor tissue. The CDR3 protein is CASNDRVLEPQHF. In DNA form, the CDR3 reads TGTGCCAGTAACGACAGGGTTCTTGAGCCCCAGCATTTT. The full variable domain, completed using reference TRBV19 and TRBJ1-5, is DGGITQSPKYLFRKEGQNVTLSCEQNLNHDAMYWYRQDPGQGLRLIYYSQIVNDFQKGDIAEGYSVSREKKESFPLTVTSAQKNPTAFYLCASNDRVLEPQHFGDGTRLSIL.